This T cell receptor (beta chain) was identified during a study of early T cells in non-severe SARS-CoV-2 infection. Study results and limitations: Missing private and CD4 specificities, VDJdb matching favored anti-spike CD8 responses.

In the library, individual cDNA molecules carried attached unique molecular identifiers. Using its own MiXCR run on the 5' RACE reads, TCRdb lists one record per CDR3 protein. The table shows tens of thousands of distinct CDR3 sequences, with 16% occurring only once. Turning to this clonotype: Its antigen is still unknown.

Per the germline V gene, CDR1 is MNHEY and CDR2 is SVGEGT. This CDR3 comprises 16 residues. After removal of 4 bases from V and 4 bases from J, the junction contained 13 bases not matched to a gene. The source is an adult who was a healthcare worker with PCR-confirmed SARS-CoV-2 infection or an uninfected control (not recorded which). Sequenced material: whole blood, taken at baseline. The chain joins TRBV6-2 or TRBV6-3 to TRBJ2-7; 7 bases fit TRBD1. Here the CDR3 DNA reads TGTGCCAGCAGTTCTCGAGGCCAAGGGGGCGCTTACGAGCAGTACTTC. Protein product: CASSSRGQGGAYEQYF.